Sequencing of this T cell receptor beta chain was carried out in a study of molecular identifiers for immune sequencing clone quantification. TCRdb passed the PCR reads through MiXCR, listing each CDR3 protein once. The data contain approximately 100,000 distinct CDR3 sequences, 36% of them singletons. The CDR3 contains 21 residues. The V gene's germline CDR1 is SGHAT and CDR2 FQNNGV. This clonotype was recorded a few times. At one end the junction does not follow the germline gene, possibly because of a read error. Specimen: naive CD8+ T cells from blood, with Jurkat cell RNA spiked in. Subset indicated: FACS-sorted CD8+CD4-CCR7+CD45RA+ naive T cells. The clonotype was recovered from a human donor in good health. Some libraries in this study had Jurkat cell RNA spiked in. The V and J genes are TRBV11-2 and TRBJ2-1, with 9 nucleotides matching TRBD2. CDR3 amino acids: CASGLEPNLSGRPPSYNEQFF. CDR3 DNA sequence: TGTGCCAGCGGCTTAGAGCCCAACCTTAGCGGGAGACCCCCCTCCTACAATGAGCAGTTCTTC.